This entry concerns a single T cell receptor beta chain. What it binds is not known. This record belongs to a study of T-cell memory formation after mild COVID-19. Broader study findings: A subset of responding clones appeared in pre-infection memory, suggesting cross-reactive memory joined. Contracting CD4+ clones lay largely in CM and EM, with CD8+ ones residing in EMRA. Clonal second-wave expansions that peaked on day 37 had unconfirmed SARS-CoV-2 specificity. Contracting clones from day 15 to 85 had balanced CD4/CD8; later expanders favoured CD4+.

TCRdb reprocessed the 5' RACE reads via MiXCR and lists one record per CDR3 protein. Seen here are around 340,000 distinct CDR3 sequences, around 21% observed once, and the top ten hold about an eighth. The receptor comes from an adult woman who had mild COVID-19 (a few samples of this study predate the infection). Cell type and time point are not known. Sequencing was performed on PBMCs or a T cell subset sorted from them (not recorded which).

CDR3 residues: CASSGGTGKNEQYF. CDR3 sequence (DNA): TGTGCCAGCAGTGGTGGGACAGGGAAAAACGAGCAGTACTTC. The chain has TRBV2 and TRBJ2-7, with 9 bases lining up with TRBD1. J was trimmed by 5 bases and V by 4 bases; bases with no gene match: 6. CDR1 and CDR2 from the germline V gene are SNHLY and FYNNEI. The CDR3 extends over 14 amino acids.